These 21 T cell receptor beta chains were all obtained from the same sample, sequenced in a study of T cells in Graves' hyperthyroidism and ophthalmopathy. RNA transcripts provided the source from which TCR beta CDR3 regions were amplified. When the TCR CDR3 underwent first-round RT-PCR, the HTBI primer set was used. TCRdb reprocessed the multiplex PCR reads via MiXCR and lists one record per CDR3 protein. The repertoire consists of 300,000 to 350,000 distinct CDR3 sequences, with 21% occurring once and the leading ten covering roughly 52%. What was sequenced was blood. The receptors were sampled from a woman aged 45-65 years with Graves' hyperthyroidism.

In its sample, this clonotype was seen many times. The chain links TRBV28 to TRBJ2-7, with D possibly called TRBD1 or TRBD2 (5 bases each). The V end lost 4 bases, the J end lost 3 bases, and 16 bases lay between the germline ends. The CDR3 length is 15 residues. CDR1 is MDHEN, CDR2 SYDVKM, per germline. The chain's CDR3 is CASSSPGAGSYEQYF. The CDR3 nucleotides are TGTGCCAGCAGTTCCCCCGGGGCAGGTAGCTACGAGCAGTACTTC. Drawing the rest from reference TRBV28 and TRBJ2-7, the complete variable domain is DVKVTQSSRYLVKRTGEKVFLECVQDMDHENMFWYRQDPGLGLRLIYFSYDVKMKEKGDIPEGYSVSREKKERFSLILESASTNQTSMYLCASSSPGAGSYEQYFGPGTRLTVT.

The CDR3 coding sequence is TGCGCCAGCAGCCCGAGATCGCAAGAGACCCAGTACTTC. The encoded protein is CASSPRSQETQYF. This chain links TRBV5-1 with TRBJ2-5; D remains ambiguous. Deletions cut 4 bases from V and 2 bases from J, with 9 bases between. Germline V lookup: CDR1 SGHRS, CDR2 YFSETQ. The CDR3 is made up of 13 amino acids.

This clonotype was counted once. This rearrangement joins TRBV24-1 to TRBJ1-2, with D unresolved. CDR3 length equals 13 residues. V lost 0 bases, J lost 6 bases, and 7 bases lay in between. Germline V gene data show CDR1 as KGHDR and CDR2 as SFDVKD. The CDR3 is CATSDLSGNGYTF. The CDR3 nucleotides read TGTGCCACCAGTGATTTGAGTGGGAATGGCTACACCTTC.

This clonotype appeared many times. The chain couples TRBV7-6 to TRBJ2-2; a weak D match, TRBD1 (5 bases). CDR3 size: 16 residues. Trimming took 3 bases from V and 1 from J, leaving 12 bases between them. Germline V gives CDR1 SGHVS, CDR2 FNYEAQ. CDR3 loop: CASSLRQPGNTGELFF. The CDR3 coding sequence is TGTGCCAGCAGCTTGCGACAGCCCGGGAACACCGGGGAGCTGTTTTTT.

Only a few counts were recorded for this clonotype. A clone one base away is much larger, so this may be a read error. The V gene is TRBV7-8, the J gene TRBJ2-1; 9 bases align to TRBD2. The CDR3 runs to 17 residues. Germline values: CDR1 SGHVS, CDR2 FQNEAQ. The DNA for the CDR3 is TGTGCCAGCAGCTTAGTGAGACTAGCGGTTGCCTACAATGAGCAGCTCTTC. Amino acids: CASSLVRLAVAYNEQLF. The variable domain in full, with the rest retrieved from reference TRBV7-8 and TRBJ2-1, is GAGVSQSPRYKVAKRGQDVALRCDPISGHVSLFWYQQALGQGPEFLTYFQNEAQLDKSGLPSDRFFAERPEGSVSTLKIQRTQQEDSAVYLCASSLVRLAVAYNEQLFGPGTRLTVL.

In its sample, this clonotype was seen many times. This chain connects TRBV11-2 to TRBJ1-2; possible D gene TRBD1, 6 bases. Between the trimmed V and J ends, which lost 7 bases and 8 bases, there was a span of 17 bases. Germline CDR1 is SGHAT and CDR2 is FQNNGV. This CDR3 has 13 amino acids. The CDR3 DNA reads as TGTGCCAGCACCCTAGGGGGAAGTGGCGGCTACACCTTC. It yields the protein CASTLGGSGGYTF.

This clonotype was counted at least ten times. The rearrangement links TRBV12-3 or TRBV12-4 to TRBJ1-6, with 8 bases aligning to TRBD1. V trimming: 6 bases; J trimming: 6 bases; junction bases outside the gene matches: 4. This CDR3 spans 14 amino acids. CDR3 sequence (DNA): TGTGCCAGCAGCCCAACAGGGGGTAATTCACCCCTCCACTTT. Translation: CASSPTGGNSPLHF.

This clonotype was recorded many times. At one end, the junction sequence differs from germline, possibly due to a read error. The V gene is TRBV6-1, the J gene TRBJ1-4; TRBD1 is a possible D gene (5 bases). This CDR3 is 15 amino acids long. CDR1 is MNHNS and CDR2 is SASEGT in the germline V gene. The CDR3 loop reads CASSEGTSTNEKLFF. The CDR3 DNA reads TGTGCCAGCAGCGAAGGGACCTCAACTAATGAAAAACTGTTTTTT.

The rearrangement links TRBV5-1 to TRBJ1-1; D unresolved. Germline CDR1 reads SGHRS; CDR2 reads YFSETQ. V was shortened by 1 base and J by 1 base, with 5 bases between the two germline ends. The CDR3 sequence is 13 residues long. CDR3 in amino acids: CASSLYKNTEAFF. In nucleotides, the CDR3 is TGCGCCAGCAGCTTGTATAAGAACACTGAAGCTTTCTTT.

The table lists this clonotype with many counts. The chain is built from TRBV20-1 and TRBJ2-1; 7 bases line up with TRBD1. Germline V gives CDR1 DFQATT, CDR2 SNEGSKA (reference sequence). The CDR3 extends over 15 amino acids. Unmatched junction bases numbered 9, after V lost 5 bases and J lost 2 bases. The CDR3 protein is CSAGPPGGAYNEQFF. The CDR3, as DNA: TGCAGTGCTGGCCCCCCAGGGGGAGCCTACAATGAGCAGTTCTTC.

This clonotype was counted at least ten times. V usage is TRBV28 and J usage is TRBJ2-7, with a weak D call TRBD1 (6 bases). Between the trimmed V and J ends, which lost 3 bases and 2 bases, there was a span of 11 bases. Germline CDR1 is MDHEN and CDR2 is SYDVKM. This CDR3 has 14 amino acids. The CDR3 protein is CASSFSQGTYEQYF. CDR3 sequence (DNA): TGTGCCAGCAGTTTTTCTCAGGGGACCTACGAGCAGTACTTC.

This clonotype was observed many times. The V call is TRBV3-1, the J call TRBJ1-2; TRBD1 aligns across 8 bases. V dropped 7 bases and J dropped 4; count of bases not matched to a gene: 11. CDR1 LGHDT and CDR2 YNNKEL come from the germline V gene (reference sequence). There are 15 residues in the CDR3. The CDR3 reads CASNSGTGFVYGYTF. CDR3 DNA: TGTGCCAGCAACTCCGGGACAGGTTTTGTCTATGGCTACACCTTC.

The chain couples TRBV27 to TRBJ2-1; 8 positions agree with TRBD1. CDR1 is MNHEY, CDR2 SMNVEV, per germline (reference sequence). J was trimmed by 6 bases and V by 5 bases; bases with no gene match: 9. This CDR3 has 15 amino acids. The DNA of the CDR3 is TGTGCCAGCAGTCCTCGGACAGGGTCGTCCAATGAGCAGTTCTTC. It translates to CASSPRTGSSNEQFF.

This clonotype came up a few times. The V and J genes are TRBV20-1 and TRBJ2-4, with D perhaps given as TRBD1 or TRBD2 (5 bases each). The V end was cut by 6 bases, the J end by 0 bases, with 12 bases between. This CDR3 is 14 amino acids long. Germline V gene sequence: CDR1 DFQATT, CDR2 SNEGSKA (reference sequence). The CDR3 reads CSAPGALAKNIQYF. CDR3 sequence (DNA): TGCAGTGCCCCCGGGGCCCTAGCCAAAAACATTCAGTACTTC.

This clonotype has at least ten counts. The V gene is TRBV6-1, the J gene TRBJ2-6; D unclear. This CDR3 spans 14 amino acids. Germline V gene sequence: CDR1 MNHNS, CDR2 SASEGT. The V and J ends lost 7 bases and 3 bases respectively, with 10 bases between them. The CDR3 here is CASKSPFGANVLTF. As DNA, the CDR3 is TGTGCCAGCAAATCCCCCTTTGGGGCCAACGTCCTGACTTTC.

This clonotype has ten or more counts. V and J are TRBV20-1 and TRBJ2-3, with 14 bases that match TRBD2. V was clipped by 5 bases and J by 4 bases; unmatched bases: 8. CDR3 length: 16 amino acids. CDR1 DFQATT and CDR2 SNEGSKA come from the germline V gene (reference sequence). The CDR3 bases are TGCAGTGCTCCCGGGACTAGCGGGGGAAAAGCAGATACGCAGTATTTT. Translation: CSAPGTSGGKADTQYF.

At least ten counts were recorded for this clonotype. The chain employs TRBV20-1 and TRBJ1-1; 8 bases agree with TRBD1. Germline CDR1 reads DFQATT; CDR2 reads SNEGSKA (reference sequence). V shed 3 bases, J shed 0 bases, and the junction held 6 bases outside the gene matches. This CDR3 comprises 15 residues. CDR3: CSARDGQGLNTEAFF. DNA of the CDR3: TGCAGTGCTAGGGATGGACAGGGATTGAACACTGAAGCTTTCTTT.

This clonotype was seen more than once but under ten times. The chain joins TRBV19 to TRBJ2-1, with 10 positions matching TRBD2. The CDR3 is 17 amino acids. Looked up from germline, CDR1 is LNHDA and CDR2 is SQIVND (reference sequence). V was clipped by 3 bases and J by 7 bases; unmatched bases: 12. The CDR3: CASSMSQRGGRFNEQFF. The CDR3 DNA sequence: TGTGCCAGTAGTATGAGTCAGCGGGGGGGCCGGTTTAATGAGCAGTTCTTC. The whole variable domain, filled in from reference TRBV19 and TRBJ2-1, reads DGGITQSPKYLFRKEGQNVTLSCEQNLNHDAMYWYRQDPGQGLRLIYYSQIVNDFQKGDIAEGYSVSREKKESFPLTVTSAQKNPTAFYLCASSMSQRGGRFNEQFFGPGTRLTVL.

The J gene is TRBJ2-3, the V gene TRBV30; D possibly corresponds to TRBD1 (6 bases). This CDR3 has 14 amino acids. The V end was cut by 2 bases, the J end by 6 bases, with 15 bases between. The germline V gene has CDR1 GTSNPN and CDR2 SVGIG (reference sequence). The CDR3 sequence: CAWSPRGTADTQYF. Here the CDR3 DNA reads TGTGCCTGGAGTCCCAGGGGAACGGCGGATACGCAGTATTTT.

The V call is TRBV20-1, the J call TRBJ2-7; no firm D call. V lost 7 bases and J lost 0, with 22 bases in between. The CDR3 sequence is 16 residues long. CDR1 and CDR2 from the germline V gene are DFQATT and SNEGSKA (reference sequence). DNA for the CDR3: TGCAGTGATTGGTTGAGCCAGGAGACCTTCTCCTACGAGCAGTACTTC. This codes for CSDWLSQETFSYEQYF.

This clonotype was detected ten times or more. This chain uses TRBV12-3 or TRBV12-4 with TRBJ1-2, with D possibly being TRBD1 (5 bases). The V and J ends lost 6 bases and 4 bases respectively, with 15 bases between them. The CDR3 consists of 14 residues. CDR3 residues: CASSPDSGSYGYTF. CDR3 nucleotides: TGTGCCAGCAGCCCCGACAGCGGGAGCTATGGCTACACCTTC.